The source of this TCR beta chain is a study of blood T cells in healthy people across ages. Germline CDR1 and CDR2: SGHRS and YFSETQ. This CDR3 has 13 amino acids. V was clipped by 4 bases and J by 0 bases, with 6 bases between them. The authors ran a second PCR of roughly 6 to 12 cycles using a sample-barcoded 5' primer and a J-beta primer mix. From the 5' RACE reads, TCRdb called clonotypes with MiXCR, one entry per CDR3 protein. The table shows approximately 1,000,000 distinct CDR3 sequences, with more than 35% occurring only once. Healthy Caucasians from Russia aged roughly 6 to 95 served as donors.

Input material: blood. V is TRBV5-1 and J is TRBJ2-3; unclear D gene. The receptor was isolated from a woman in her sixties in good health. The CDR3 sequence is CASSRYSTDTQYF. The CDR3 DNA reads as TGCGCCAGCAGCCGATATAGCACAGATACGCAGTATTTT.